This is a list of T cell receptor beta chains from one sample in a study of CD8 T cells in Susac syndrome. TCRdb passed the immunoSEQ multiplex PCR reads through MiXCR, listing each CDR3 protein once. This sample has some 260,000 distinct CDR3 sequences; about 94% occur once, and the top ten carry roughly 0.07%. The sample was CD4+ T cells from PBMCs. These TCRs come from a human donor with multiple sclerosis. Both conserved end residues are part of each CDR3. The order of the fields is clone size, V gene, J gene, D gene, CDR3 protein, CDR3 DNA. A D gene is named only where the DNA matches it firmly. Clone size, where shown, is once, few, many, or a class for clones that have expanded.

once,TRBV29-1,TRBJ2-3,-,CSSETGTDTQYF,TGCAGCTCAGAAACGGGCACAGATACGCAGTATTTT
-,TRBV11-3,TRBJ1-5,TRBD1,CANVGQGGSNQPQHF,TGTGCCAACGTAGGACAGGGGGGCAGCAATCAGCCCCAGCATTTT
-,TRBV6-2/TRBV6-3,TRBJ2-4,TRBD1,CASSTRQGSTLRQYF,TGTGCCAGCAGTACCCGACAGGGGTCAACACTTCGTCAGTACTTC
-,TRBV15,TRBJ2-1,TRBD1,CALGQGLRNEQFF,TGTGCCTTGGGACAGGGCCTGCGTAATGAGCAGTTCTTC
-,TRBV24-1,TRBJ2-1,-,CATSDDREVEQFF,TGTGCCACCAGTGATGACAGGGAGGTTGAGCAGTTCTTC
-,TRBV29-1,TRBJ2-1,TRBD2,CSVDVSGSDEQFF,TGCAGCGTTGACGTCAGCGGGAGTGATGAGCAGTTCTTC
-,TRBV18,TRBJ1-5,-,CASSPGAQYSNQPQHF,TGTGCCAGCTCACCAGGGGCCCAATATAGCAATCAGCCCCAGCATTTT
-,TRBV4-1,TRBJ1-6,TRBD1,CASSQSAGPGQGWSPLHF,TGCGCCAGCAGCCAATCCGCCGGCCCGGGACAGGGGTGGTCACCCCTCCACTTT
-,TRBV28,TRBJ1-4,TRBD1,CASSLNRGSTNEKLFF,TGTGCCAGCAGTCTCAACAGGGGATCAACTAATGAAAAACTGTTTTTT
-,TRBV5-4,TRBJ2-3,TRBD2,CASSRGLAGITDTQYF,TGTGCCAGCAGCCGAGGACTAGCGGGTATCACAGATACGCAGTATTTT
-,TRBV7-9,TRBJ1-4,-,CASSQGQYNEKLFF,TGTGCCAGCAGCCAAGGACAGTATAATGAAAAACTGTTTTTT
-,TRBV10-3,TRBJ2-3,-,CAISDAGQLGTDTQYF,TGTGCCATCAGTGACGCGGGACAACTGGGGACAGATACGCAGTATTTT
-,TRBV11-2,TRBJ1-1,-,CASHLGGRRTEAFF,TGTGCCAGCCACCTGGGGGGTAGGAGGACTGAAGCTTTCTTT
-,TRBV18,TRBJ1-6,TRBD1,CASSPGQNYNSPLHF,TGTGCCAGCTCACCGGGACAGAACTATAATTCACCCCTCCACTTT
-,TRBV29-1,TRBJ2-1,TRBD1,CSGNRGNEQFF,TGCAGCGGGAACAGGGGTAATGAGCAGTTCTTC
-,TRBV2,TRBJ2-5,-,CASAGTETQYF,TGTGCCAGCGCCGGGACAGAGACCCAGTACTTC
-,TRBV21-1,TRBJ1-1,-,CASSRGRTRGFFGELDTEAFF,TGTGCCAGCAGCAGAGGGAGGACCCGTGGGTTCTTTGGGGAGTTGGACACTGAAGCTTTCTTT